This T cell receptor (beta chain) emerged from a study of vaccination and CD4 T cells after COVID-19. The Oncomine TCR Beta short-read assay generated sequence data from the DNA of cultured CD4+ T cells. TCRdb reanalysed the PCR reads using MiXCR and keeps one entry per CDR3 protein. The data show fewer than 20,000 distinct CDR3 sequences, around 44% seen once. The treatment here: roughly 10-day PBMC culture with coronavirus spike peptide pools or control peptides (ViraFEST assay). With about ten days of culture completed, CD4+ T cells were isolated by negative selection. Trimming removed 6 bases at V and 4 bases at J, with 18 bases between. The CDR3 loop spans 15 amino acids. This clonotype was seen a handful of times. Its specificity is unknown.

The chain recombines TRBV12-3 or TRBV12-4 with TRBJ1-2, with D tentatively TRBD1 (5 bases). The sample consisted of CD4+ T cells from blood, cultured in vitro. The source is a human donor who had recovered from COVID-19. CDR3 in DNA: TGTGCCAGCAGCCAAACCCCAGGGTCGGGCTATGGCTACACCTTC. Translation gives CASSQTPGSGYGYTF.